This T cell receptor (beta chain) was captured in a study of shared clonotypes between healthy human individuals. Sequenced by immunoSEQ multiplex PCR; TCRdb stores in-frame clones only, minus some. The repertoire holds over 850,000 clones, with 78% as singletons. This clone was seen just once. Its matching antigen is unknown. CDR3 length: 18 residues. The germline V gene encodes CDR1 SGHNT and CDR2 YYREEE (reference sequence). Trimming took off 4 bases at V and 1 base at J, with 20 bases between the two ends. Broader study findings: What naive subsets generally showed was a larger estimated richness than memory subsets showed.

The receptor comes from a man in his late teens or twenties in good health. Some clones in this sample may be carry-over from other donors' samples. Sequences were obtained from memory CD4+ T cells from PBMCs. Subset in this sample: CD45RA-negative fraction. The chain couples TRBV5-4 to TRBJ2-2; D may correspond to TRBD1 or TRBD2 (5 bases each). CDR3 nucleotide sequence: TGTGCCAGCAGCCGTAGACCTGTGGGGACGATGAACACCGGGGAGCTGTTTTTT. The encoded protein is CASSRRPVGTMNTGELFF.